These T cell receptor beta chains were read from a single sample in a study of cytomegalovirus exposure and HLA in healthy donors. Measured with immunoSEQ multiplex PCR; TCRdb has only the in-frame clones, and not every one. The table has over 150,000 clones, around 82% seen once. Sequencing was performed on PBMCs. All receptors come from a woman aged 40 to 50 in good health and CMV-seropositive. The CDR3 runs from the conserved cysteine through the conserved F or W. The D gene is left open where the match is weak. Only part of the rows carry a size: once, few, many, or a class if the clone is expanded.

v_call	d_call	j_call	cdr3_length	clone_size	cdr3_aa	cdr3_nt
TRBV12-2	NA	TRBJ2-7	16	NA	CASRSTWGAETYEQYF	TGTGCAAGTCGCTCCACTTGGGGAGCGGAAACCTACGAGCAGTACTTC
TRBV7-2	NA	TRBJ2-1	12	NA	CASSLSRNEQFF	TGTGCCAGCAGCTTATCTCGCAATGAGCAGTTCTTC
TRBV25-1	TRBD1	TRBJ1-5	13	NA	CASKGTGNQPQHF	TGTGCCAGCAAAGGGACAGGGAATCAGCCCCAGCATTTT
TRBV19	NA	TRBJ2-7	15	NA	CASSGLGGGAGEQYF	TGTGCCAGTAGCGGGCTCGGAGGGGGGGCCGGCGAGCAGTACTTC
TRBV19	TRBD2	TRBJ2-1	16	few	CASRTSGRGSGNEQFF	TGTGCCAGTAGAACTAGCGGGAGAGGTAGTGGCAATGAGCAGTTCTTC
TRBV5-1	NA	TRBJ2-2	14	NA	CASSFGGPPGELFF	TGCGCCAGCAGCTTTGGAGGCCCCCCCGGGGAGCTGTTTTTT
TRBV11-2	NA	TRBJ2-3	14	NA	CASRSVRSPDTQYF	TGTGCCAGCAGATCAGTAAGGAGCCCAGATACGCAGTATTTT
TRBV30	TRBD2	TRBJ2-3	18	NA	CAWTLAGLAPRGTDTQYF	TGTGCCTGGACCCTGGCGGGACTAGCGCCCCGAGGGACAGATACGCAGTATTTT
TRBV9	NA	TRBJ1-1	12	NA	CASSVGTEEAFF	TGTGCCAGCAGCGTAGGGACAGAGGAAGCTTTCTTT
TRBV30	NA	TRBJ1-3	14	NA	CARDGGKAGNTIYF	TGTGCCCGCGACGGGGGGAAGGCTGGAAACACCATATATTTT
TRBV7-8	TRBD1	TRBJ2-2	15	few	CASSLGQASTGELFF	TGTGCCAGCAGCCTTGGACAGGCGAGCACCGGGGAGCTGTTTTTT
TRBV30	TRBD2	TRBJ2-1	14	NA	CAWSEVAGGDEQFF	TGTGCCTGGAGTGAGGTAGCGGGAGGGGATGAGCAGTTCTTC
TRBV5-5	TRBD2	TRBJ2-3	17	few	CASSLVTSGGRADTQYF	TGTGCCAGCAGCTTGGTCACTTCGGGCGGGAGGGCAGATACGCAGTATTTT
TRBV28	TRBD1	TRBJ1-1	20	NA	CASSFRLPGQGRVGNTEAFF	TGTGCCAGCAGTTTTCGGCTTCCGGGACAGGGAAGAGTAGGGAACACTGAAGCTTTCTTT
TRBV27	NA	TRBJ2-5	13	NA	CASKDNREETQYF	TGTGCCAGCAAGGACAATCGGGAAGAGACCCAGTACTTC
TRBV30	NA	TRBJ2-5	12	NA	CAWSATGETQYF	TGTGCCTGGAGTGCCACCGGGGAGACCCAGTACTTC
TRBV21-1	NA	TRBJ2-7	17	once	CASSKVIRRLRSYEQYF	TGTGCCAGCAGCAAAGTAATTAGGCGCCTGAGGTCCTACGAGCAGTACTTC
TRBV7-9	TRBD2	TRBJ2-3	15	NA	CASSESSGSPDTQYF	TGTGCCAGCAGCGAGTCTAGCGGGAGTCCAGATACGCAGTATTTT
TRBV27	NA	TRBJ1-1	13	once	CASSLSRDTEAFF	TGTGCCAGCAGTTTATCGCGCGACACTGAAGCTTTCTTT
TRBV25-1	TRBD1	TRBJ2-2	17	few	CASSEQDRGLYTGELFF	TGTGCCAGCAGTGAACAGGACAGGGGGCTTTACACCGGGGAGCTGTTTTTT
TRBV6-5	NA	TRBJ1-3	15	NA	CASSSTPSSGNTIYF	TGTGCCAGCAGTTCGACACCGAGCTCTGGAAACACCATATATTTT
TRBV15	NA	TRBJ1-2	13	NA	CATSTTDLLGYTF	TGTGCCACCAGCACGACTGACCTGCTTGGCTACACCTTC
TRBV18	TRBD1	TRBJ1-1	13	NA	CASSETGGSEAFF	TGTGCCAGCTCAGAGACAGGGGGAAGTGAAGCTTTCTTT
TRBV5-1	NA	TRBJ1-1	14	NA	CASSLELGGAEAFF	TGCGCCAGCAGCTTGGAATTGGGAGGGGCTGAAGCTTTCTTT
TRBV9	TRBD2	TRBJ2-4	18	NA	CASSVNPASGSDGYIQYF	TGTGCCAGCAGCGTGAACCCTGCTAGCGGGAGCGATGGATACATTCAGTACTTC
TRBV2	NA	TRBJ1-6	16	NA	CASSVGHSRSGSPLHF	TGTGCCAGCAGTGTAGGCCACTCCAGGTCGGGATCACCCCTCCACTTT
TRBV18	NA	TRBJ2-1	13	NA	CASSPNLDNEQFF	TGTGCCAGCTCACCAAACCTAGACAATGAGCAGTTCTTC